This passage covers 16 T cell receptor beta chains from one sample sequenced in a study of blood T cell repertoires in COVID-19. This table comes from immunoSEQ multiplex PCR, and its TCRdb copy is limited to in-frame clones, with some not included. This table has some 300,000 clones, about 88% appearing once. The sample comprised peripheral blood. The receptors were sampled from a woman aged 70-85 years with COVID-19, enrolled during active disease.

The J gene is TRBJ1-1, the V gene TRBV19, with D possibly matching TRBD1 (5 bases). The V and J ends lost 6 bases and 0 bases respectively, with 11 bases between them. The CDR3 runs to 14 residues. In germline, CDR1 is LNHDA, CDR2 SQIVND (reference sequence). This CDR3 is CASRVTDLNTEAFF. The CDR3 region has the DNA TGTGCCAGTAGGGTGACAGACCTGAACACTGAAGCTTTCTTT.

This clone was picked up many times. The chain uses TRBV4-2 and TRBJ2-2; D is possibly TRBD2 (6 bases). This CDR3 is 15 amino acids long. V gave up 3 bases and J gave up 7 bases, with 15 bases separating them. Germline assignment: CDR1 LGHNA and CDR2 YNFKEQ. The CDR3 here is CASSQRDPWGGELFF. The DNA for the CDR3 is TGTGCCAGCAGCCAGCGGGACCCATGGGGCGGGGAGCTGTTTTTT.

This chain connects TRBV14 to TRBJ2-1, with TRBD2 as a possible D gene (7 bases). Trimming took 1 base from V and 6 from J, leaving 16 bases between them. CDR1 is SGHDN, CDR2 FVKESK, per germline. The CDR3 has 16 amino acids. CDR3 in amino acids: CASSQVLLRGANEQFF. The CDR3 coding sequence is TGTGCCAGCAGCCAAGTGCTCCTCCGGGGGGCCAATGAGCAGTTCTTC.

This clone was counted a few times. The chain combines TRBV5-1 with TRBJ1-1, with TRBD1 as a possible D gene (5 bases). This CDR3 is built from 14 residues. The germline V and J ends were trimmed by 4 bases and 0 bases, with 10 bases remaining between them. CDR1 SGHRS and CDR2 YFSETQ come from the germline V gene. The CDR3, as DNA: TGCGCCAGCAGCCCCGAGACAGTGAACACTGAAGCTTTCTTT. It codes for CASSPETVNTEAFF.

The chain is built from TRBV10-3 and TRBJ1-1; a weak D match, TRBD1 (6 bases). CDR3 size: 12 residues. Trimming cost V 5 bases and J 8 bases, with 12 bases left between them. CDR1 is ENHRY and CDR2 is SYGVKD in the germline V gene. CDR3 nucleotide sequence: TGTGCCATCAGTAATAACAGGGAGGAAGCTTTCTTT. Protein: CAISNNREEAFF.

The J gene is TRBJ1-3, the V gene TRBV13; unclear D gene. The germline V and J ends were trimmed by 1 base and 2 bases, with 12 bases remaining between them. The germline gives CDR1 PRHDT, CDR2 FYEKMQ (reference sequence). CDR3 size: 16 residues. CDR3 in amino acids: CASSLDRGMTGNTIYF. In DNA form, the CDR3 reads TGTGCCAGCAGCTTAGATCGGGGAATGACTGGAAACACCATATATTTT.

This clone was detected a few times. The V and J genes are TRBV3-1 (or the pseudogene TRBV3-2) and TRBJ2-3; D gene uncertain. The CDR3 has 12 amino acids. CDR1 LGHDT and CDR2 YNNKEL come from the germline V gene (reference sequence). Trimming cost V 5 bases and J 2 bases, with 5 bases left between them. Here the CDR3 reads CASSDNTDTQYF. As DNA, the CDR3 is TGTGCCAGCAGCGACAACACAGATACGCAGTATTTT.

This chain joins TRBV7-2 and TRBJ2-3, with TRBD2 identical over 7 bases. J gave up 2 bases and V 5 bases, and 10 bases lay outside the gene matches. CDR3 length: 16 amino acids. Per germline, CDR1 SGHTA and CDR2 FQGNSA. This chain's CDR3 is CASSPRVAGPTDTQYF. Written as DNA, the CDR3 is TGTGCCAGCAGCCCCCGGGTAGCGGGCCCCACAGATACGCAGTATTTT.

The gene calls are TRBV19 and TRBJ2-4; D call uncertain. Looked up from germline, CDR1 is LNHDA and CDR2 is SQIVND (reference sequence). V lost 6 bases and J 0 bases, leaving 9 bases between the germline ends. The CDR3 sequence is 14 residues long. DNA for the CDR3: TGTGCCAGTAGCAGAGACTTAGCCAAAAACATTCAGTACTTC. This codes for CASSRDLAKNIQYF.

The V gene is TRBV4-1, the J gene TRBJ2-5; TRBD2 matches 13 bases. Germline V gives CDR1 MGHRA, CDR2 YSYEKL. CDR3 length equals 19 residues. The J segment lost 2 bases and the V segment lost 2 bases, leaving 11 bases of the junction unmatched. This CDR3 reads CASSQPLGLAGRLQETQYF. The CDR3 DNA sequence: TGCGCCAGCAGCCAACCCTTGGGACTAGCGGGGAGACTACAAGAGACCCAGTACTTC.

This rearrangement joins TRBV5-4 to TRBJ2-7, with 8 bases matching TRBD1. The CDR3 is 14 residues long. J lost 3 bases, V lost 0 bases, and 2 bases had no gene match. Germline CDR1 reads SGHNT; CDR2 reads YYREEE (reference sequence). The CDR3 is CASSLDRGNYEQYF. CDR3 nucleotides: TGTGCCAGCAGCTTGGACAGGGGGAACTACGAGCAGTACTTC.

Remarks on this clone: The sample contains more than one DNA sequence encoding this CDR3. This sequence joins TRBV2 and TRBJ1-2; D unresolved. V was pared by 2 bases and J by 3 bases, with 7 bases between. CDR1 is SNHLY, CDR2 FYNNEI, per germline. This CDR3 is built from 13 residues. CDR3 sequence (DNA): TGTGCCAGCAGTGAACGAGGGTACTATGGCTACACCTTC. Translated, it gives CASSERGYYGYTF.

J is TRBJ2-3 and V is TRBV5-4; 9 bases match TRBD2. The V and J ends lost 0 bases and 1 base, in that order; junction bases with no gene match: 9. CDR3 length equals 18 residues. The germline CDR1 and CDR2 sequences are SGHNT and YYREEE (reference sequence). CDR3 amino acids: CASSLDGGGAVGTDTQYF. The CDR3 bases are TGTGCCAGCAGCTTGGATGGCGGGGGGGCCGTCGGCACAGATACGCAGTATTTT. The full variable domain, in which reference TRBV5-4 and TRBJ2-3 provide the parts outside the CDR3, is ETGVTQSPTHLIKTRGQQVTLRCSSQSGHNTVSWYQQALGQGPQFIFQYYREEENGRGNFPPRFSGLQFPNYSSELNVNALELDDSALYLCASSLDGGGAVGTDTQYFGPGTRLTVL.

The chain employs TRBV5-6 and TRBJ1-6; 11 bases are shared with TRBD1. V shed 1 base, J shed 8 bases, and the junction held 5 bases outside the gene matches. Germline assignment: CDR1 SGHDT and CDR2 YYEEEE. This CDR3 contains 16 residues. CDR3 coding DNA: TGTGCCAGCAGCTTGCCGGACAGGGGGCCCTATTCACCCCTCCACTTT. Translated, it gives CASSLPDRGPYSPLHF.

The CDR3 nucleotides read TGTGCCAGTAGTATTGGGGGGGAAGTTACCGGGGAGCTGTTTTTT. Translating it yields CASSIGGEVTGELFF. This chain links TRBV19 with TRBJ2-2; 7 bases match TRBD2. The CDR3 sequence is 15 residues long. The V gene's germline CDR1 is LNHDA and CDR2 SQIVND (reference sequence). V lost 3 bases to trimming and J lost 5 bases; unmatched junction nucleotides: 6. Variable domain in full (rest from reference TRBV19 and TRBJ2-2): DGGITQSPKYLFRKEGQNVTLSCEQNLNHDAMYWYRQDPGQGLRLIYYSQIVNDFQKGDIAEGYSVSREKKESFPLTVTSAQKNPTAFYLCASSIGGEVTGELFFGEGSRLTVL.

This clone was counted only a few times. The chain links TRBV5-1 to TRBJ1-6, with a possible D match to TRBD1 (5 bases). Germline V gene sequence: CDR1 SGHRS, CDR2 YFSETQ. This CDR3 is 16 amino acids long. V lost 0 bases to trimming and J lost 7 bases, with 14 bases between them. CDR3 sequence reads: CASSLALGASNSPLHF. In DNA form, the CDR3 reads TGCGCCAGCAGCTTGGCCCTTGGGGCGTCGAATTCACCCCTCCACTTT.